This T cell receptor beta chain was identified during a study of glioma-infiltrating T cells after dendritic cell vaccination. Study-level points and caveats: Only a small number of patients had complete blood and tumor samples.

Germline V gene lookup returns CDR1 GTSNPN and CDR2 SVGIG (reference sequence). V was clipped by 6 bases and J by 3 bases, with 14 bases between them. There are 13 residues in the CDR3. TCRB CDR3 was amplified from 2 ug genomic DNA or less. The protocol was immunoSEQ multiplex PCR, while the TCRdb copy is restricted to in-frame clones and leaves out a portion. The sample has about 99,000 clones, over 80% seen once. About this clone itself: Its antigen is as yet unknown.

This sample's time point: after dendritic cell vaccination, including at tumor progression/relapse. No glioblastoma patient carried an isocitrate dehydrogenase mutation. The chain employs TRBV30 and TRBJ1-2; no reliable D call. The TCR comes from a human donor with glioblastoma. Sequencing used blood, obtained after dendritic cell vaccination. The CDR3 protein is CACLDGRDYGYTF. The DNA of the CDR3 is TGTGCCTGCCTAGACGGTCGGGACTATGGCTACACCTTC. The full variable domain, its missing parts supplied by reference TRBV30 and TRBJ1-2, is SQTIHQWPATLVQPVGSPLSLECTVEGTSNPNLYWYRQAAGRGLQLLFYSVGIGQISSEVPQNLSASRPQDRQFILSSKKLLLSDSGFYLCACLDGRDYGYTFGSGTRLTVV.